These 27 T cell receptor beta chains share one sample of origin, sequenced in a study of brain T cells in children with intractable seizures. Method: immunoSEQ multiplex PCR; TCRdb's copy keeps in-frame clones and lacks some. Of about 120,000 clones listed, around 94% are singletons. The sequencing used peripheral blood, collected at surgery. All receptors come from a boy younger than two with hemimegalencephaly and intractable seizures.

The V call is TRBV28, the J call TRBJ1-5; 7 positions match TRBD1. Germline V gene data show CDR1 as MDHEN and CDR2 as SYDVKM. V was pared by 3 bases and J by 2 bases, with 7 bases of the junction left unmatched. The CDR3 sequence is 16 residues long. The CDR3 DNA reads as TGTGCCAGCAGTTTCCCCCTGACAGGGCGCAATCAGCCCCAGCATTTT. Amino acids: CASSFPLTGRNQPQHF.

The rearrangement links TRBV19 to TRBJ2-7; 7 nucleotides line up with TRBD2. The CDR3 extends over 15 amino acids. Germline V gene lookup returns CDR1 LNHDA and CDR2 SQIVND (reference sequence). The junction had 6 bases not matched to a gene; V was cut back by 3 bases and J by 1 base. The CDR3: CASSIDGRPSYEQYF. The CDR3 DNA follows: TGTGCCAGTAGTATCGACGGGAGGCCTTCCTACGAGCAGTACTTC. The full variable domain, its missing parts supplied by reference TRBV19 and TRBJ2-7, is DGGITQSPKYLFRKEGQNVTLSCEQNLNHDAMYWYRQDPGQGLRLIYYSQIVNDFQKGDIAEGYSVSREKKESFPLTVTSAQKNPTAFYLCASSIDGRPSYEQYFGPGTRLTVT.

The chain has TRBV15 and TRBJ2-7; 7 bases line up with TRBD1. CDR3 length: 13 amino acids. Germline CDR1 is LNHNV and CDR2 is YYDKDF (reference sequence). J was trimmed by 5 bases and V by 8 bases; bases with no gene match: 9. The CDR3 region is CATGYRGRDEQYF. Written as DNA, the CDR3 is TGTGCCACCGGATACAGGGGCCGGGACGAGCAGTACTTC.

The gene calls are TRBV19 and TRBJ2-7; TRBD2 might be the D (6 bases). The germline gives CDR1 LNHDA, CDR2 SQIVND (reference sequence). The CDR3 extends over 13 amino acids. V lost 1 base and J lost 9, with 13 bases in between. This CDR3 reads CASSIGAGSGQYF. The CDR3, as DNA: TGTGCCAGTAGTATAGGTGCCGGGAGTGGGCAGTACTTC.

The V call is TRBV11-3, the J call TRBJ2-1, with unresolved D. The germline gives CDR1 SGHNT, CDR2 YENEEA. The CDR3 runs 15 residues. With 0 bases removed from V and 1 base from J, the gap between germline ends came to 7 bases. CDR3 loop: CASSLDAGSYNEQFF. The CDR3 nucleotides are TGTGCCAGCAGCTTAGATGCAGGTTCCTACAATGAGCAGTTCTTC. The variable domain in full, completed from reference TRBV11-3 and TRBJ2-1, reads EAGVVQSPRYKIIEKKQPVAFWCNPISGHNTLYWYLQNLGQGPELLIRYENEEAVDDSQLPKDRFSAERLKGVDSTLKIQPAELGDSAVYLCASSLDAGSYNEQFFGPGTRLTVL.

The chain recombines TRBV29-1 with TRBJ1-2; TRBD1 agrees at 10 bases. This CDR3 is built from 15 residues. Trimming cost V 5 bases and J 0 bases; bases outside gene matches: 6. Germline V gene lookup returns CDR1 SQVTM and CDR2 ANQGSEA. CDR3 in amino acids: CSVKPGTGANYGYTF. CDR3 sequence (DNA): TGCAGCGTTAAACCCGGGACAGGGGCTAACTATGGCTACACCTTC.

This clone was detected only once. V is TRBV4-2 and J is TRBJ2-7; possibly TRBD1 or TRBD2 for D (6 bases each). V was trimmed by 0 bases and J by 7 bases, leaving 16 bases between them. CDR1 LGHNA and CDR2 YNFKEQ come from the germline V gene. The CDR3 contains 15 residues. The CDR3 here is CASSQDRGLEGEQYF. The CDR3 DNA is TGTGCCAGCAGCCAAGATCGGGGGCTGGAGGGTGAGCAGTACTTC.

J is TRBJ2-7 and V is TRBV4-2; 9 bases match TRBD2. The CDR3 loop spans 14 amino acids. The V and J ends lost 1 base and 3 bases, in that order; junction bases with no gene match: 1. The germline gives CDR1 LGHNA, CDR2 YNFKEQ. CDR3 sequence reads: CASSQGLAVYEQYF. CDR3 sequence (DNA): TGTGCCAGCAGCCAAGGACTAGCGGTCTACGAGCAGTACTTC.

V usage is TRBV3-1 (or the pseudogene TRBV3-2) and J usage is TRBJ2-7, with D unclear. This CDR3 has 14 amino acids. In germline, CDR1 is LGHDT, CDR2 YNNKEL (reference sequence). The V end lost 2 bases, the J end lost 2 bases, and 10 bases lay between the germline ends. The CDR3: CASSQFYRAYEQYF. The CDR3 DNA reads TGTGCCAGCAGCCAATTTTACCGGGCCTACGAGCAGTACTTC.

The rearrangement joins TRBV11-1 to TRBJ1-2; D remains unclear. From germline, CDR1 is SGHAT and CDR2 FQDESV (reference sequence). The CDR3 is 13 residues long. Trimming shortened V by 4 bases and J by 0 bases, and 6 bases separated the two germline ends. The CDR3 protein is CASSSGSNYGYTF. DNA of the CDR3: TGTGCCAGCAGCTCCGGATCTAACTATGGCTACACCTTC.

The chain employs TRBV7-9 and TRBJ2-2, with TRBD1 as a possible D gene (6 bases). This CDR3 has 16 amino acids. From germline, CDR1 is SEHNR and CDR2 FQNEAQ (reference sequence). V lost 1 base and J lost 1, with 10 bases in between. CDR3 nucleotides: TGTGCCAGCAGCTTAGGGGGGCCCCTGAACACCGGGGAGCTGTTTTTT. Translation gives CASSLGGPLNTGELFF.

The rearrangement joins TRBV14 to TRBJ2-5; D is possibly TRBD2 (5 bases). V lost 0 bases to trimming and J lost 7 bases, with 12 bases between them. This CDR3 is built from 14 residues. From germline, CDR1 is SGHDN and CDR2 FVKESK. Here the CDR3 reads CASSQEWGVRTQYF. The CDR3 DNA reads as TGTGCCAGCAGCCAAGAGTGGGGAGTTAGGACCCAGTACTTC.

The chain combines TRBV19 with TRBJ1-1, with 8 bases matching TRBD1. Germline CDR1 reads LNHDA; CDR2 reads SQIVND (reference sequence). J was trimmed by 4 bases and V by 6 bases; bases with no gene match: 4. The CDR3 length is 13 residues. CDR3 in DNA: TGTGCCAGTAGCCTCGACAGGGGCACTGAAGCTTTCTTT. It translates to CASSLDRGTEAFF.

As DNA, the CDR3 is TGTGCCAGCAGTTTCTCTAGTGGGCACAATGAGCAGTTCTTC. This sequence encodes CASSFSSGHNEQFF. The gene calls are TRBV6-5 and TRBJ2-1, with D unclear. This CDR3 contains 14 residues. Germline CDR1 MNHEY, CDR2 SVGAGI. V was trimmed by 4 bases and J by 5 bases, leaving 12 bases between them.

Only one count was recorded for this clone. The chain couples TRBV4-1 to TRBJ2-2; 7 bases line up with TRBD2. The trim removed 3 bases at V and 6 bases at J, leaving 7 bases unmatched. Per germline, CDR1 MGHRA and CDR2 YSYEKL. The CDR3 has 15 amino acids. As DNA, the CDR3 is TGCGCCAGCAGCCAGTATAGGGCGGGGGCCGGGGAGCTGTTTTTT. Its protein product is CASSQYRAGAGELFF.

The rearrangement uses TRBV5-6 and TRBJ2-7, with TRBD1 identical over 9 bases. The germline gives CDR1 SGHDT, CDR2 YYEEEE. CDR3 length: 15 residues. After removal of 2 bases from V and 5 bases from J, the junction contained 8 bases not matched to a gene. The CDR3, as DNA: TGTGCCAGCAGCTTCGGGGGACAGGGCGTCCACGAGCAGTACTTC. The encoded protein is CASSFGGQGVHEQYF.

The V call is TRBV11-2, the J call TRBJ2-1; D perhaps matches TRBD1 (6 bases). Trimming left V 5 bases short and J 8 bases short, with 16 bases between. Germline assignment: CDR1 SGHAT and CDR2 FQNNGV. This CDR3 is built from 14 residues. The CDR3 spells CASSHPQGIDEQFF. In DNA form, the CDR3 reads TGTGCCAGCAGCCACCCACAGGGTATCGATGAGCAGTTCTTC.

J is TRBJ2-7 and V is TRBV27, with no clear D. This CDR3 spans 13 amino acids. The ends were cut back, 3 bases at V and 0 bases at J, with 6 bases in the middle. From germline, CDR1 is MNHEY and CDR2 SMNVEV (reference sequence). This CDR3 reads CASSFLPSYEQYF. For the CDR3, the DNA is TGTGCCAGCAGTTTTTTGCCCTCCTACGAGCAGTACTTC.

The chain links TRBV19 to TRBJ1-2, with 9 bases lining up with TRBD1. The CDR3 contains 15 residues. J was trimmed by 8 bases and V by 5 bases; bases with no gene match: 12. Germline V gene data show CDR1 as LNHDA and CDR2 as SQIVND (reference sequence). This chain's CDR3 is CASSVRDRALSGYTF. In DNA, the CDR3 is TGTGCCAGTAGTGTCCGGGACAGGGCCCTATCCGGCTACACCTTC.

The chain recombines TRBV7-9 with TRBJ2-2; the match to TRBD1 covers 8 bases. Germline V gene sequence: CDR1 SEHNR, CDR2 FQNEAQ (reference sequence). After removal of 5 bases from V and 5 bases from J, the junction contained 10 bases not matched to a gene. This CDR3 is 16 amino acids long. In nucleotides, the CDR3 is TGTGCCAGCAGCGACCTGACAGGGGCGAGAACCGGGGAGCTGTTTTTT. Translated: CASSDLTGARTGELFF.

The genes are TRBV4-2 and TRBJ2-7; 10 nucleotides match TRBD1. V lost 6 bases to trimming and J lost 5 bases; unmatched junction nucleotides: 13. The CDR3 spans 16 residues. Germline-derived CDR1 and CDR2 are LGHNA and YNFKEQ. The CDR3 spells CASRLQPGQGNHEQYF. DNA of the CDR3: TGTGCCAGCAGGCTACAACCGGGACAGGGGAACCACGAGCAGTACTTC.

V gene TRBV29-1 combines with J gene TRBJ1-1; D call uncertain. Trimming removed 2 bases at V and 11 bases at J, with 9 bases between. This CDR3 region has 10 residues. In germline, CDR1 is SQVTM, CDR2 ANQGSEA. The CDR3 loop reads CSVEPAGAFF. CDR3 nucleotides: TGCAGCGTTGAACCGGCCGGGGCTTTCTTT. Full variable domain (rest looked up from reference TRBV29-1 and TRBJ1-1): SAVISQKPSRDICQRGTSLTIQCQVDSQVTMMFWYRQQPGQSLTLIATANQGSEATYESGFVIDKFPISRPNLTFSTLTVSNMSPEDSSIYLCSVEPAGAFFGQGTRLTVV.

The chain uses TRBV14 and TRBJ2-5; D possibly uses TRBD1 or TRBD2 (5 bases each). The germline gives CDR1 SGHDN, CDR2 FVKESK. Trimming pared 1 base from V and 5 bases from J, leaving 14 bases between. CDR3 length equals 15 residues. CDR3 amino acids: CASSQALGGLETQYF. Written as DNA, the CDR3 is TGTGCCAGCAGCCAAGCCCTTGGGGGTCTGGAGACCCAGTACTTC.

The chain employs TRBV10-3 and TRBJ1-4; D gene unclear. The V end lost 7 bases, the J end lost 3 bases, and 9 bases lay between the germline ends. CDR1 and CDR2 from the germline V gene are ENHRY and SYGVKD. This CDR3 spans 13 amino acids. CDR3 in amino acids: CAIISFANEKLFF. In DNA form, the CDR3 reads TGTGCCATCATCAGTTTCGCTAATGAAAAACTGTTTTTT.

The CDR3 loop reads CASSLMGGASRDEQFF. In DNA, the CDR3 is TGCGCCAGCAGCCTTATGGGAGGGGCTAGCAGGGATGAGCAGTTCTTC. The chain links TRBV5-1 to TRBJ2-1; 7 bases fit TRBD2. Germline V gene lookup returns CDR1 SGHRS and CDR2 YFSETQ. The CDR3 is made up of 16 amino acids. V was clipped by 4 bases and J by 8 bases; unmatched bases: 15.

This clone was seen once. The genes are TRBV5-6 and TRBJ2-3; TRBD2 matches at 15 bases. The V segment lost 4 bases and the J segment 3 bases; nucleotides outside the gene matches: 9. Germline CDR1 is SGHDT and CDR2 is YYEEEE. The CDR3 length is 18 residues. Written as DNA, the CDR3 is TGTGCCAGCAGCCGCGGACTAGCGGGAGGGGTGGGAACAGATACGCAGTATTTT. It encodes CASSRGLAGGVGTDTQYF.

The V gene is TRBV19, the J gene TRBJ1-6; D is possibly TRBD1 (6 bases). Germline V lookup: CDR1 LNHDA, CDR2 SQIVND (reference sequence). With 10 bases removed from V and 1 base from J, the gap between germline ends came to 17 bases. The CDR3 is 16 residues long. For the CDR3, the DNA is TGTGCCACCCAACAGGGTGGGGTTTCCTATAATTCACCCCTCCACTTT. Translating it yields CATQQGGVSYNSPLHF.